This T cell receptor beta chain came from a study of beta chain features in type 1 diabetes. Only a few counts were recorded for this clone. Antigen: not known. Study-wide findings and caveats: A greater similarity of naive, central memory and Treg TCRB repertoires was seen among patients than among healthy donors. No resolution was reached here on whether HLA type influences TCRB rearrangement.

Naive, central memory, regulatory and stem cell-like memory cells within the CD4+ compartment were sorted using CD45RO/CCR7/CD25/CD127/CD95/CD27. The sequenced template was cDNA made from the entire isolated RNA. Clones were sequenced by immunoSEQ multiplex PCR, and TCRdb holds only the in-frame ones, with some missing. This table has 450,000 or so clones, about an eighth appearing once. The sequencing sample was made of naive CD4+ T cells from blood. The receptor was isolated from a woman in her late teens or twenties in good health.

The CDR3 sequence is CASSLSGRAETQYF. The DNA for the CDR3 is TGTGCCAGCAGCCTTAGCGGGAGGGCCGAGACCCAGTACTTC. The chain has TRBV7-2 and TRBJ2-5; TRBD2 matches at 11 bases. This CDR3 contains 14 residues. Losses at the gene ends were 5 bases for V and 5 bases for J; bases not matched to a gene: 4. CDR1 is SGHTA, CDR2 FQGNSA, per germline.